This record concerns one TCR beta chain sequence. This sample was included in a study of blood T cell repertoires in COVID-19. Method: immunoSEQ multiplex PCR; TCRdb's copy keeps in-frame clones and lacks some. The data hold 45,000 to 55,000 clones, with about 63% observed a single time. The CDR3 covers 15 residues. Germline loops: CDR1 SGHTA, CDR2 FQGTGA. V was trimmed by 6 bases and J by 0 bases, leaving 12 bases between them. The rearrangement links TRBV7-3 to TRBJ2-1; tentatively, D is TRBD2 (6 bases). The source material was peripheral blood. This TCR was sampled from a woman aged 70-85 years with acute or convalescent COVID-19. In nucleotides, the CDR3 is TGTGCCAGCAGGCGTAGCGGATCCTCCTACAATGAGCAGTTCTTC. It yields the protein CASRRSGSSYNEQFF.